The 31 T cell receptor beta chains below come from one sample, sequenced in a study of cytomegalovirus exposure and HLA in healthy donors. Only in-frame clones appear in the TCRdb table, and some are missing; sequencing was by immunoSEQ multiplex PCR. The sample shows over 50,000 clones, 96% of them seen only once. The sample comprised PBMCs. These receptors were obtained from a woman between 18 and 29 years old in good health and CMV-seronegative.

This clone came up once. V and J are TRBV27 and TRBJ2-2, with 7 bases aligning to TRBD1. The CDR3 is made up of 15 amino acids. Germline CDR1 is MNHEY and CDR2 is SMNVEV (reference sequence). V lost 6 bases and J lost 1; bases outside the gene matches: 5. Written as DNA, the CDR3 is TGTGCCAGCAGACCGACAGGGCGGAACACCGGGGAGCTGTTTTTT. Protein sequence: CASRPTGRNTGELFF.

The V and J genes are TRBV28 and TRBJ2-1; a possible D gene is TRBD1 (6 bases). CDR3 length equals 12 residues. Germline assignment: CDR1 MDHEN and CDR2 SYDVKM. Trimming removed 6 bases from V and 8 bases from J, with 11 bases in between. The CDR3 nucleotides are TGTGCCAGCAGCCAGGGGATCGATGAGCAGTTCTTC. Its protein is CASSQGIDEQFF. The entire variable domain, with the rest obtained from reference TRBV28 and TRBJ2-1, is as follows: DVKVTQSSRYLVKRTGEKVFLECVQDMDHENMFWYRQDPGLGLRLIYFSYDVKMKEKGDIPEGYSVSREKKERFSLILESASTNQTSMYLCASSQGIDEQFFGPGTRLTVL.

The chain recombines TRBV19 with TRBJ1-2, with 7 bases lining up with TRBD1. V lost 4 bases to trimming and J lost 3 bases; unmatched junction nucleotides: 5. Looked up from germline, CDR1 is LNHDA and CDR2 is SQIVND (reference sequence). This CDR3 contains 14 residues. CDR3 loop: CASSNRGRDYGYTF. The CDR3 nucleotides are TGTGCCAGTAGTAACAGGGGCCGGGACTATGGCTACACCTTC.

J is TRBJ2-1 and V is TRBV27; possible D gene TRBD2, 5 bases. CDR1 MNHEY and CDR2 SMNVEV come from the germline V gene (reference sequence). This CDR3 has 14 residues. V shed 7 bases and J shed 10 bases, with 20 bases lying between them. The CDR3 spells CASTLDWTSPEQFF. The CDR3 DNA reads as TGTGCCAGCACCCTGGACTGGACGAGCCCCGAGCAGTTCTTC.

The chain uses TRBV6-5 and TRBJ1-1, with 9 bases lining up with TRBD1. CDR1 and CDR2 (germline): MNHEY, SVGAGI. V lost 6 bases and J lost 9; bases outside the gene matches: 11. This CDR3 region has 14 residues. In nucleotides, the CDR3 is TGTGCCAGCAGGGAACAGGGGGCTACCCCCAAAGCTTTCTTT. Translated: CASREQGATPKAFF.

This rearrangement joins TRBV21-1 to TRBJ1-2. TRBV21-1 is an annotated pseudogene. This CDR3 has 13 residues. In nucleotides, the CDR3 is TGTGCCAGCAGCAAAGGGCCCAAGGAGGAGGTCCCCTTC. Protein: CASSKGPKEEVPF.

The chain combines TRBV19 with TRBJ1-5; maybe TRBD1 (5 bases). V lost 3 bases, J lost 1 base, and 19 bases lay in between. The CDR3 extends over 18 amino acids. Germline V gene sequence: CDR1 LNHDA, CDR2 SQIVND (reference sequence). The CDR3 spells CASSILAAGIGSNQPQHF. CDR3 DNA: TGTGCCAGTAGTATTCTTGCCGCAGGGATTGGGAGCAATCAGCCCCAGCATTTT.

J is TRBJ2-6 and V is TRBV25-1; 7 bases map to TRBD2. The CDR3 is 14 residues long. After removal of 5 bases from V and 7 bases from J, the junction contained 5 bases not matched to a gene. CDR1 and CDR2 from the germline V gene are MGHDK and SYGVNS. The CDR3 DNA is TGTGCCAGCAGTTTCTCGGGGGGTGCCAACGTCCTGACTTTC. It codes for CASSFSGGANVLTF.

The CDR3 bases are TGTGCCAGCAGCCCGGGGAGGGGACCGGGAAGCGTCGGGGAAAAACTGTTTTTT. Protein: CASSPGRGPGSVGEKLFF. The rearrangement uses TRBV9 and TRBJ1-4, with a possible D match to TRBD1 (5 bases). V was trimmed by 4 bases and J by 8 bases, leaving 27 bases between them. This CDR3 has 18 residues. Per germline, CDR1 SGDLS and CDR2 YYNGEE.

In regard to this clone: The sample holds other DNA sequences that translate to the same CDR3. The chain combines TRBV7-2 with TRBJ2-3; TRBD2 aligns across 16 bases. Germline values: CDR1 SGHTA, CDR2 FQGNSA. The CDR3 is 16 amino acids. With 5 bases clipped from V and 6 bases from J, the junction kept 5 bases outside the gene matches. The CDR3 DNA sequence: TGTGCCAGCAGCCCCCAGGGACTAGCGGGGGGGGATACGCAGTATTTT. Encoded protein: CASSPQGLAGGDTQYF.

This clone was observed a single time. The rearrangement uses TRBV25-1 and TRBJ2-5; TRBD2 matches at 14 bases. The CDR3 has 18 amino acids. Per germline, CDR1 MGHDK and CDR2 SYGVNS. The trim removed 4 bases at V and 2 bases at J, leaving 9 bases unmatched. The CDR3 DNA sequence: TGTGCCAGCAGTGGGGGACTAGCGGGGGTGAACACACAAGAGACCCAGTACTTC. As protein: CASSGGLAGVNTQETQYF.

This sequence joins TRBV5-1 and TRBJ2-3, with D perhaps TRBD1 (7 bases). The V end lost 0 bases, the J end lost 8 bases, and 19 bases lay between the germline ends. The CDR3 is 16 residues long. Germline lookup yields CDR1 SGHRS and CDR2 YFSETQ. The CDR3 is CASSLARGASGATQYF. The CDR3 region has the DNA TGCGCCAGCAGCTTGGCCAGGGGGGCCTCCGGTGCTACGCAGTATTTT.

The chain has TRBV18 and TRBJ1-2; 7 bases fit TRBD1. CDR1 is KGHSH and CDR2 is LQKENI in the germline V gene. V trimming: 1 base; J trimming: 2 bases; junction bases outside the gene matches: 1. The CDR3 has 14 amino acids. The CDR3: CASSPQTGNYGYTF. CDR3 sequence (DNA): TGTGCCAGCTCACCACAGACAGGGAACTATGGCTACACCTTC.

This chain uses TRBV19 with TRBJ1-5; TRBD1 matches 11 bases. The CDR3 runs 18 residues. Germline trimming cut 4 bases from V and 0 bases from J; bases unmatched to any gene: 8. In germline, CDR1 is LNHDA, CDR2 SQIVND (reference sequence). Here the CDR3 reads CASSTDRGPLYSNQPQHF. In DNA, the CDR3 is TGTGCCAGTAGTACGGACAGGGGGCCACTATATAGCAATCAGCCCCAGCATTTT.

In this sample, this clone turned up once. The chain joins TRBV30 to TRBJ1-4; a weak D match, TRBD1 (6 bases). CDR3 length: 15 amino acids. Germline V gene lookup returns CDR1 GTSNPN and CDR2 SVGIG (reference sequence). With 1 base removed from V and 0 bases from J, the gap between germline ends came to 9 bases. The CDR3 here is CAWSAGTTTNEKLFF. In DNA, the CDR3 is TGTGCCTGGAGTGCCGGGACAACAACTAATGAAAAACTGTTTTTT.

This chain uses TRBV5-4 with TRBJ2-4, with 8 bases fitting TRBD1. V shed 3 bases, J shed 3 bases, and the junction held 5 bases outside the gene matches. The germline CDR1 and CDR2 sequences are SGHNT and YYREEE (reference sequence). This CDR3 has 15 amino acids. CDR3 loop: CASSSHTGGKNIQYF. The CDR3 DNA reads as TGTGCCAGCAGCTCACATACAGGGGGCAAAAACATTCAGTACTTC.

The chain employs TRBV27 and TRBJ1-2; weak D call: TRBD1 (5 bases). This CDR3 contains 16 residues. Germline V gives CDR1 MNHEY, CDR2 SMNVEV (reference sequence). V lost 3 bases to trimming and J lost 8 bases, with 22 bases between them. This chain's CDR3 is CASSFGGTVPGRGYTF. CDR3 sequence (DNA): TGTGCCAGCAGTTTTGGGGGGACGGTGCCAGGGAGGGGCTACACCTTC.

This sequence joins TRBV25-1 and TRBJ2-7; the D gene is possibly TRBD2 (6 bases). Between the trimmed V and J ends, which lost 4 bases and 6 bases, there was a span of 25 bases. The CDR3 extends over 17 amino acids. Germline loops: CDR1 MGHDK, CDR2 SYGVNS. This CDR3 reads CASSGWGGGPGTGEQYF. The CDR3 DNA reads as TGTGCCAGCAGTGGATGGGGAGGCGGTCCGGGAACCGGCGAGCAGTACTTC.

The chain uses TRBV7-2 and TRBJ1-4, with D perhaps matching TRBD1 (6 bases). Germline lookup yields CDR1 SGHTA and CDR2 FQGNSA. This CDR3 contains 15 residues. V lost 1 base to trimming and J lost 8 bases, with 14 bases between them. The CDR3: CASSLGWGGLEKLFF. The CDR3 DNA is TGTGCCAGCAGCTTAGGTTGGGGGGGGCTGGAAAAACTGTTTTTT. Variable domain in full (rest from reference TRBV7-2 and TRBJ1-4): GAGVSQSPSNKVTEKGKDVELRCDPISGHTALYWYRQSLGQGLEFLIYFQGNSAPDKSGLPSDRFSAERTGGSVSTLTIQRTQQEDSAVYLCASSLGWGGLEKLFFGSGTQLSVL.

The rearrangement joins TRBV21-1 to TRBJ1-4; the D call TRBD1 from the table was never checked on the DNA. TRBV21-1 constitutes a pseudogene. The CDR3 extends over 15 amino acids. CDR3 bases: TGTGCCAGCAGCACCCTGACAACTTGGGCGGAAAAACTGTTTTTT. This sequence encodes CASSTLTTWAEKLFF.

The rearrangement links TRBV9 to TRBJ2-5; TRBD2 might be the D (6 bases). The V gene lost 0 bases and the J gene lost 5 bases, with 8 bases spanning the gap. The CDR3 loop spans 13 amino acids. Germline loops: CDR1 SGDLS, CDR2 YYNGEE. The CDR3 DNA follows: TGTGCCAGCAGCGTAGTTGCGGGGGAGACCCAGTACTTC. Protein product: CASSVVAGETQYF.

This clone was detected only once. The rearrangement joins TRBV7-2 to TRBJ2-2; 8 bases map to TRBD2. The germline gives CDR1 SGHTA, CDR2 FQGNSA. The CDR3 spans 16 residues. With 5 bases clipped from V and 7 bases from J, the junction kept 12 bases outside the gene matches. The CDR3 reads CASSPGLSLAGGELFF. In DNA, the CDR3 is TGTGCCAGCAGCCCCGGGCTCTCCCTAGCGGGCGGGGAGCTGTTTTTT.

V and J are TRBV28 and TRBJ2-3; D ambiguous. The V and J ends lost 5 bases and 5 bases respectively, with 17 bases between them. The germline V gene has CDR1 MDHEN and CDR2 SYDVKM. This CDR3 region has 15 residues. The CDR3 reads CASSPPPGLGDTQYF. CDR3 nucleotides: TGTGCCAGCAGTCCACCCCCCGGGTTGGGAGATACGCAGTATTTT.

The rearrangement joins TRBV10-3 to TRBJ1-2; no firm D call. Trimming removed 0 bases at V and 2 bases at J, with 10 bases between. Germline V CDR1 and CDR2: ENHRY, SYGVKD. The CDR3 length is 15 residues. DNA for the CDR3: TGTGCCATCAGTGAGTCGGCAGGATACAACTATGGCTACACCTTC. It yields the protein CAISESAGYNYGYTF.

The CDR3 DNA reads as TGTGCCAGCAGACTCGGACAGGGAGCGGGGGAGCAGTACTTC. Its protein is CASRLGQGAGEQYF. This chain connects TRBV6-5 to TRBJ2-7; perhaps TRBD1 as D (8 bases). Per the germline V gene, CDR1 is MNHEY and CDR2 is SVGAGI. Trimming stripped 6 bases from V and 7 bases from J, with 19 bases between. The CDR3 contains 14 residues.

The sample holds a few counts of this clone. The J gene is TRBJ2-7, the V gene TRBV21-1; the D segment call TRBD2 is taken from the table without a DNA check. TRBV21-1 counts as a pseudogene. The CDR3 runs to 13 residues. The CDR3 loop reads CASTYRGAYEQYF. The DNA for the CDR3 is TGTGCCAGCACCTACCGGGGGGCCTACGAGCAGTACTTC.

J is TRBJ1-1 and V is TRBV5-6, with 8 bases matching TRBD1. The CDR3 length is 15 residues. Germline V gene lookup returns CDR1 SGHDT and CDR2 YYEEEE. The ends lost 4 bases at V and 4 bases at J; junction bases unmatched: 9. The CDR3 here is CASSTDREWGTEAFF. CDR3 in DNA: TGTGCCAGCAGCACGGACAGGGAATGGGGCACTGAAGCTTTCTTT.

In DNA form, the CDR3 reads TGTGCCAGCAGCAATGGGGCAGACCCCAATCAGCCCCAGCATTTT. Its translation is CASSNGADPNQPQHF. V is TRBV21-1 and J is TRBJ1-5; TRBD1 is the table's D call, not checked against the DNA. TRBV21-1 is a known pseudogene. The CDR3 covers 15 residues.

The chain uses TRBV7-9 and TRBJ2-1; TRBD1 is a possible D gene (5 bases). Per the germline V gene, CDR1 is SEHNR and CDR2 is FQNEAQ (reference sequence). V lost 0 bases and J lost 10, with 13 bases in between. CDR3 length: 14 residues. CDR3: CASSLAPRTPEQFF. The CDR3 DNA reads TGTGCCAGCAGCTTAGCCCCCAGGACACCCGAGCAGTTCTTC.

This clone showed up just a few times. The V and J genes are TRBV2 and TRBJ1-5, with D possibly TRBD1 on 5 matching bases. This CDR3 contains 13 residues. The germline V and J ends were trimmed by 6 bases and 11 bases, with 17 bases remaining between them. Germline V gives CDR1 SNHLY, CDR2 FYNNEI. The CDR3 loop is CASSLGRESAQHF. CDR3 sequence (DNA): TGTGCCAGCAGCCTGGGGCGGGAATCAGCCCAGCATTTT.

This chain joins TRBV18 and TRBJ2-5, with a weak D call TRBD1 (5 bases). The CDR3 has 17 residues. Germline V gene data show CDR1 as KGHSH and CDR2 as LQKENI. V shed 2 bases and J shed 1 base, with 17 bases lying between them. The CDR3 region is CASSPGRGHNLQETQYF. The CDR3, as DNA: TGTGCCAGCTCACCAGGAAGGGGCCATAATCTCCAAGAGACCCAGTACTTC.